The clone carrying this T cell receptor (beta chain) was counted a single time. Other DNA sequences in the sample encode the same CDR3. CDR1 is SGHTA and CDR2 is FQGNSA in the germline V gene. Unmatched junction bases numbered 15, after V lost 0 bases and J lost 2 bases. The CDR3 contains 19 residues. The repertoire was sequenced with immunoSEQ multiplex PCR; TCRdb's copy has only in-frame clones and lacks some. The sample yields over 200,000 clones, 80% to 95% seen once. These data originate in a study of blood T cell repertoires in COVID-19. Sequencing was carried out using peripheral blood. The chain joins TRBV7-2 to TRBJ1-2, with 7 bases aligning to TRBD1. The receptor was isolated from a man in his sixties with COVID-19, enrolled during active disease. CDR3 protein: CASSLARQGWVEWNYGYTF. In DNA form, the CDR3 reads TGTGCCAGCAGCTTAGCCAGACAGGGTTGGGTAGAGTGGAACTATGGCTACACCTTC. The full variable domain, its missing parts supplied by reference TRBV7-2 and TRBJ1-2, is GAGVSQSPSNKVTEKGKDVELRCDPISGHTALYWYRQSLGQGLEFLIYFQGNSAPDKSGLPSDRFSAERTGGSVSTLTIQRTQQEDSAVYLCASSLARQGWVEWNYGYTFGSGTRLTVV.